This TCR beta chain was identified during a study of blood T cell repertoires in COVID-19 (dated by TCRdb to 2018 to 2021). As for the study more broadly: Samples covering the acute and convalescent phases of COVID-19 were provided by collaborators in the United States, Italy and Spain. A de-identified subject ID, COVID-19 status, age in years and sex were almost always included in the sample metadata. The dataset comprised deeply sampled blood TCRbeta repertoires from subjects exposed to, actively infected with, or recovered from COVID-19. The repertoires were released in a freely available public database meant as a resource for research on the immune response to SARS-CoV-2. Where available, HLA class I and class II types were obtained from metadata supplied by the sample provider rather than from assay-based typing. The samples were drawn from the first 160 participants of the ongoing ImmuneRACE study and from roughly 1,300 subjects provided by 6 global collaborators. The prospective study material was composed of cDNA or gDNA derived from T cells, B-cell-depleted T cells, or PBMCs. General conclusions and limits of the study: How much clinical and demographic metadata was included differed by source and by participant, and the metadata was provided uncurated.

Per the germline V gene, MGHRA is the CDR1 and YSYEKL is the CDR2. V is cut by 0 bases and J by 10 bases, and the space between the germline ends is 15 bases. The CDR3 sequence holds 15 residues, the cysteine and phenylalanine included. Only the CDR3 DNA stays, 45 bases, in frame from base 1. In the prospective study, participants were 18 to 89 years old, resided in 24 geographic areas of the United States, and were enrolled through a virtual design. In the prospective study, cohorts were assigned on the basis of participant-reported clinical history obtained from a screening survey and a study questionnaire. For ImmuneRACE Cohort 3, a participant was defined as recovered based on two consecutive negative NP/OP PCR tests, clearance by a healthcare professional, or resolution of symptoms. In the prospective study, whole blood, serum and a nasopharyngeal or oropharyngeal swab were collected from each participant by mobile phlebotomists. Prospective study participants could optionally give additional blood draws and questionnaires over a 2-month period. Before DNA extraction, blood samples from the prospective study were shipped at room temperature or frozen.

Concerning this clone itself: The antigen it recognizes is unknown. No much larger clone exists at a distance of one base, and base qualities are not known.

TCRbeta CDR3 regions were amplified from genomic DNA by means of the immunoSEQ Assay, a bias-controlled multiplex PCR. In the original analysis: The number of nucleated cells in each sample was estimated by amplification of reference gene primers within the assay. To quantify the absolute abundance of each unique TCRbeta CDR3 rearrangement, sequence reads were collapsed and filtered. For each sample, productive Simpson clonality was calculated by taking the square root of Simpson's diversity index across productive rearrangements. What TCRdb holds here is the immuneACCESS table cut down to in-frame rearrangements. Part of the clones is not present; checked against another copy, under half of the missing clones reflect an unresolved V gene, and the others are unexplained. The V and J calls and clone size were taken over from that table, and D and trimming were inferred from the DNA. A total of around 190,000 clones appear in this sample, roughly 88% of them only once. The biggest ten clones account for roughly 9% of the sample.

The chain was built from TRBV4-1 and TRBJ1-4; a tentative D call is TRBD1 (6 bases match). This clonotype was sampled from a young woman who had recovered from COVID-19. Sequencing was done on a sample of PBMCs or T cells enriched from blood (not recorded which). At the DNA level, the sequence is TGCGCCAGCAGCCAAGATTGGGCAGGGGTGGGAAAACTGTTTTTT. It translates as CASSQDWAGVGKLFF.